The clone carrying this T cell receptor (beta chain) was detected many times. No antigen is known for it. The V gene's germline CDR1 is SGHRS and CDR2 YFSETQ. The CDR3 is 15 amino acids. The ends were cut back, 1 base at V and 6 bases at J, with 14 bases in the middle. Patients were excluded because of uncontrolled infection, other autoimmune disease, pregnancy or lactation. Extraction of PBMCs used around 9.6 ml of fresh peripheral blood. The sample belongs to a study of T cells in Graves' hyperthyroidism and ophthalmopathy. Findings and limits, study-wide: Most thyroid clonotypes with frequency above 0.001 were detected in blood.

The TCR beta CDR3 regions underwent amplification using RNA transcripts as the source. HTBI primers were used for first-round RT-PCR of the TCR CDR3. TCRdb passed the multiplex PCR reads through MiXCR, listing each CDR3 protein once. The table has around 620,000 distinct CDR3 sequences, 15% to 20% seen once. The source material was blood. The source is a woman aged 25-40 years with Graves' hyperthyroidism. The rearrangement joins TRBV5-1 to TRBJ2-1, with a possible D match to TRBD2 (6 bases). In DNA form, the CDR3 reads TGCGCCAGCAGCTTGTGGGGGGATTCGTCCAATGAGCAGTTCTTC. This sequence encodes CASSLWGDSSNEQFF.